This entry lists 11 T cell receptor beta chains sequenced from one sample in a study of T cell clonotyping in hematopoietic cell transplantation. Stated time point: recipient sample about 28 days before transplant, after cytoreduction. The table came from immunoSEQ multiplex PCR; TCRdb's copy has only in-frame clones and leaves some out. This table has 20,000 to 25,000 clones, 90% appearing once. Material: peripheral blood mononuclear cells, obtained before stem cell transplant. The receptors originated from a man aged 18 to 30 with biphenotypic leukemia. Some clones in this sample may be carry-over from other donors' samples.

The rearrangement links TRBV6-1 to TRBJ2-3, with 10 positions matching TRBD2. V was pared by 2 bases and J by 2 bases, with 4 bases of the junction left unmatched. The V gene's germline CDR1 is MNHNS and CDR2 SASEGT. This CDR3 comprises 16 residues. CDR3 sequence reads: CASSERTSGITDTQYF. The DNA for the CDR3 is TGTGCCAGCAGTGAACGAACTAGCGGGATCACAGATACGCAGTATTTT.

V gene TRBV4-1 combines with J gene TRBJ2-7; 14 bases agree with TRBD2. The CDR3 runs to 15 residues. Germline V gives CDR1 MGHRA, CDR2 YSYEKL. The J segment lost 4 bases and the V segment lost 3 bases, leaving 2 bases of the junction unmatched. The CDR3 nucleotides read TGCGCCAGCAGCCAGGGACTAGCGGGGGTTTACGAGCAGTACTTC. This codes for CASSQGLAGVYEQYF.

The chain combines TRBV9 with TRBJ2-1; no reliable D call. Germline V gene sequence: CDR1 SGDLS, CDR2 YYNGEE. Trimming took off 0 bases at V and 0 bases at J, with 7 bases between the two ends. The CDR3 totals 15 residues. The CDR3 is CASSVGWGSYNEQFF. In DNA, the CDR3 is TGTGCCAGCAGCGTAGGGTGGGGCTCCTACAATGAGCAGTTCTTC.

This clone turned up a few times. This chain connects TRBV28 to TRBJ2-7; unclear D gene. There are 14 residues in the CDR3. Germline V CDR1 and CDR2: MDHEN, SYDVKM. Deletions cut 3 bases from V and 6 bases from J, with 15 bases between. The CDR3 loop reads CASSFEHPSREQYF. DNA for the CDR3: TGTGCCAGCAGTTTTGAGCACCCCTCCCGCGAGCAGTACTTC.

J is TRBJ1-2 and V is TRBV25-1; 7 positions match TRBD1. Germline V lookup: CDR1 MGHDK, CDR2 SYGVNS. This CDR3 spans 14 amino acids. J gave up 8 bases and V 3 bases, and 9 bases lay outside the gene matches. The CDR3 DNA follows: TGTGCCAGCAGTGACGTAGGGGGCAGTGACGGCTACACCTTC. It yields the protein CASSDVGGSDGYTF.

The chain recombines TRBV7-3 with TRBJ1-2; 7 bases fit TRBD1. This CDR3 is 15 amino acids long. CDR1 and CDR2 (germline): SGHTA, FQGTGA. Trimming at V came to 5 bases and at J to 6 bases, leaving 12 bases not matched to a gene. The CDR3 is CASSPYLTGRDGYTF. DNA of the CDR3: TGTGCCAGCAGCCCCTATCTGACAGGGAGGGATGGCTACACCTTC.

The genes are TRBV10-1 and TRBJ2-1; TRBD1 is a possible D gene (5 bases). V shed 4 bases and J shed 2 bases, with 6 bases lying between them. CDR1 WNHNN and CDR2 SYGVQD come from the germline V gene (reference sequence). The CDR3 totals 13 residues. The CDR3 sequence: CASSGGAYNEQFF. CDR3 nucleotides: TGCGCCAGCAGTGGGGGCGCCTACAATGAGCAGTTCTTC.

The CDR3 bases are TGTGCCAGCAGTGATCCCGGGACAGAAGCTTTCTTT. Residues: CASSDPGTEAFF. This chain joins TRBV27 and TRBJ1-1, with a weak D call TRBD1 (6 bases). This CDR3 has 12 amino acids. V lost 5 bases to trimming and J lost 8 bases, with 12 bases between them. Germline lookup yields CDR1 MNHEY and CDR2 SMNVEV (reference sequence).

The V gene is TRBV7-8, the J gene TRBJ1-1; a possible D gene is TRBD1 (6 bases). Trimming took off 2 bases at V and 8 bases at J, with 15 bases between the two ends. CDR1 SGHVS and CDR2 FQNEAQ come from the germline V gene. This CDR3 comprises 14 residues. As DNA, the CDR3 is TGTGCCAGCAGCTTAATAGGACAGTCGGGCGAAGCTTTCTTT. Its translation is CASSLIGQSGEAFF.

The J gene is TRBJ1-5, the V gene TRBV15; TRBD1 is a possible D gene (6 bases). V gave up 3 bases and J gave up 4 bases, with 13 bases separating them. The CDR3 consists of 15 residues. Germline CDR1 reads LNHNV; CDR2 reads YYDKDF (reference sequence). CDR3 residues: CATSSRGGANQPQHF. CDR3 DNA sequence: TGTGCCACCAGCAGCAGAGGGGGGGCAAATCAGCCCCAGCATTTT.

The rearrangement uses TRBV7-2 and TRBJ2-1, with D unclear. The CDR3 is 15 residues long. The germline V and J ends were trimmed by 5 bases and 0 bases, with 11 bases remaining between them. CDR1 is SGHTA, CDR2 FQGNSA, per germline. CDR3 region: CASSQQSYSYNEQFF. The CDR3 DNA reads TGTGCCAGCAGCCAGCAGTCCTACTCCTACAATGAGCAGTTCTTC. The full variable domain, with the rest looked up from reference TRBV7-2 and TRBJ2-1, is GAGVSQSPSNKVTEKGKDVELRCDPISGHTALYWYRQSLGQGLEFLIYFQGNSAPDKSGLPSDRFSAERTGGSVSTLTIQRTQQEDSAVYLCASSQQSYSYNEQFFGPGTRLTVL.